This T cell receptor (beta chain) was retrieved from a study of CD8+CD57+ T cells in acquired aplastic anemia. It was genomic DNA that served as the template for profiling TCR beta VDJ and CDR3. In TCRdb, the reads were re-called with MiXCR into one record per CDR3 protein. The top ten hold around 2% of the sample, which has 150,000 to 200,000 distinct CDR3 sequences, approximately 48% seen once. Patients who underwent sequencing had shown CD8+CD57+ cell expansion by flow cytometry. Blood was sampled before the patients had received any therapy. V was clipped by 0 bases and J by 4 bases, with 11 bases between them. This CDR3 is 15 amino acids long. Germline V gives CDR1 SGHRS, CDR2 YFSETQ.

The origin of this receptor is a human donor with aplastic anemia. The genes are TRBV5-1 and TRBJ2-1; TRBD2 is a possible D gene (6 bases). Sample: sorted CD4+, CD8+, or CD8+CD57+ T cells (not recorded which) from PBMCs. The CDR3 nucleotides are TGCGCCAGCAGCTTGGAGGGACTGGATTACAATGAGCAGTTCTTC. Protein sequence: CASSLEGLDYNEQFF. Variable domain in full (rest from reference TRBV5-1 and TRBJ2-1): KAGVTQTPRYLIKTRGQQVTLSCSPISGHRSVSWYQQTPGQGLQFLFEYFSETQRNKGNFPGRFSGRQFSNSRSEMNVSTLELGDSALYLCASSLEGLDYNEQFFGPGTRLTVL.